This T cell receptor (beta chain) came from a study of vaccination and CD4 T cells after COVID-19. Study overall: Collection of post-vaccine samples followed dose two by a median around 72 days, spanning a range of 14 to 241.

Each CDR3 protein is one row after TCRdb ran MiXCR on the PCR reads. The sample has about 15,000 distinct CDR3 sequences; 69% are singletons. This CDR3 has 13 amino acids. V was clipped by 7 bases and J by 2 bases, with 11 bases between them. The germline CDR1 and CDR2 sequences are LNHDA and SQIVND (reference sequence). This clonotype appeared a few times. As yet, its antigen is unknown. Findings and limits, study-wide: Convalescent patients had a median about 90% of post-vaccine SARS-CoV-2-reactive clones that were detected only after vaccination, not before it.

The sequences come from CD4+ T cells from blood, collected after SARS-CoV-2 vaccination. The V call is TRBV19, the J call TRBJ1-2, with D possibly being TRBD1 (5 bases). The TCR sequence derives from a human donor who had recovered from COVID-19. The CDR3 spells CASTPGLNYGYTF. CDR3 bases: TGTGCCAGTACCCCAGGGCTCAACTATGGCTACACCTTC.